This T cell receptor (beta chain) was sequenced during a study of patients and donors after allogeneic stem cell transplantation. CDR3 length equals 16 residues. V was pared by 0 bases and J by 4 bases, with 7 bases of the junction left unmatched. CDR1 is SGHRS, CDR2 YFSETQ, per germline. TCRdb reprocessed the RT-PCR reads via MiXCR and lists one record per CDR3 protein. The profile shows about 960,000 distinct CDR3 sequences, roughly 17% of them singletons. The sequence derives from a human donor who was either an allogeneic HSCT recipient or a stem cell or donor lymphocyte infusion donor (not recorded which). It is not recorded whose cells these are; they may come from a transplant donor. V is TRBV5-1 and J is TRBJ1-5, with 7 bases that match TRBD1. The sequencing sample was made of blood, either unsorted or a sorted T cell fraction (not recorded which). The CDR3 loop is CASSLGQGSTNQPQHF. The DNA of the CDR3 is TGCGCCAGCAGCTTGGGACAGGGTAGTACTAATCAGCCCCAGCATTTT.